This TCR beta chain was retrieved from a study of blood T cell repertoires in COVID-19. As for the study in general: Acute and convalescent COVID-19 specimens originated in the United States, Italy and Spain.

At least ten counts were recorded for this clone. The germline V and J ends were trimmed by 3 bases and 0 bases, with 8 bases remaining between them. The length of the CDR3 is 14 residues. Per the germline V gene, CDR1 is SEHNR and CDR2 is FQNEAQ (reference sequence). Source study methods: Reference gene primer amplification gave estimated nucleated cell counts. TCRdb keeps only in-frame clones here, not all; method: immunoSEQ multiplex PCR. The DNA was the basis for D and trimming; V, J and clone size are from that table. In the table there are 230,000 or so clones, more than 65% of which are singletons.

The sequencing input was peripheral blood. V usage is TRBV7-9 and J usage is TRBJ1-1; a weak D match, TRBD1 (5 bases). The receptor's source is a man between 50 and 59 years old with active or convalescent COVID-19. For the CDR3, the DNA is TGTGCCAGCAGCTTGACAGCCATGAACACTGAAGCTTTCTTT. It codes for CASSLTAMNTEAFF. The whole variable domain, remainder taken from reference TRBV7-9 and TRBJ1-1, is DTGVSQNPRHKITKRGQNVTFRCDPISEHNRLYWYRQTLGQGPEFLTYFQNEAQLEKSRLLSDRFSAERPKGSFSTLEIQRTEQGDSAMYLCASSLTAMNTEAFFGQGTRLTVV.